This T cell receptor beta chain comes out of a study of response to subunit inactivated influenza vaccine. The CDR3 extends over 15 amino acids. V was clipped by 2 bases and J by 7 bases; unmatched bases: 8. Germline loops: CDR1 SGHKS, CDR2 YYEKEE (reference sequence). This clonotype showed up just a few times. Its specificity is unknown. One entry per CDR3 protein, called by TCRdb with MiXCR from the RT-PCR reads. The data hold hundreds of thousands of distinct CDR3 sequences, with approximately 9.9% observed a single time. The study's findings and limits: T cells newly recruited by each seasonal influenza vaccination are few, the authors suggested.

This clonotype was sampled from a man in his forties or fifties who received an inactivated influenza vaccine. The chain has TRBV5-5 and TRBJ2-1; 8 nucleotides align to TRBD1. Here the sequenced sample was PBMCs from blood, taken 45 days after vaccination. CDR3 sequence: CASSLQGGWSNEQFF. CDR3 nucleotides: TGTGCCAGCAGCTTACAGGGGGGATGGTCAAATGAGCAGTTCTTC.